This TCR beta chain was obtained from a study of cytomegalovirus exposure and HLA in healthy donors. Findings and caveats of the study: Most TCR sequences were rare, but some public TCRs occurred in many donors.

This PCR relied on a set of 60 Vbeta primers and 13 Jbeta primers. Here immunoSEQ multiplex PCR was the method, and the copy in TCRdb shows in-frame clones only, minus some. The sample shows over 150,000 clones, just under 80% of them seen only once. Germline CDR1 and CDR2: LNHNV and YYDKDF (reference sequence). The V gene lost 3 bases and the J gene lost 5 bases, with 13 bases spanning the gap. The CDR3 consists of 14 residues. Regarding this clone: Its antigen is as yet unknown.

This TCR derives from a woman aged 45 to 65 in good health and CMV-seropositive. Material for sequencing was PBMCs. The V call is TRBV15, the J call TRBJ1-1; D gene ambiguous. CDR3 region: CATSSDSGGTEAFF. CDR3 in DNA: TGTGCCACCAGCAGTGATTCAGGAGGAACTGAAGCTTTCTTT.